A selection of T cell receptor beta chains follows, all from one sample in a study of T cell responses to AZD1222 COVID-19 vaccine. The protocol was immunoSEQ multiplex PCR, while the TCRdb copy is restricted to in-frame clones and leaves out a portion. This sample yields about 110,000 clones, of which around 92% are seen a single time; 5.5% to 8.5% belongs to the top ten. Here the sequenced sample was peripheral blood, taken on day 0 of AZD1222 vaccination. The receptors were sampled from an adult in good health. Both conserved end residues are part of each CDR3. The D gene is left open where the match is weak. Clone sizes are given selectively: once, few, many, or a class where the clone is expanded.

TRBV7-8,-,TRBJ1-5,-,TGTGCCAGCAGCCTTACTTTGACCGAGAATCAGCCCCAGCATTTT,CASSLTLTENQPQHF
TRBV4-3,-,TRBJ2-1,TRBD2,TGCGCCAGCAGCCAAGGTCGCAACGGGGGGAATGAGCAGTTCTTC,CASSQGRNGGNEQFF
TRBV7-9,-,TRBJ2-7,TRBD1,TGTGCCAGCAGCTTTGATGGACAGGGGGCGAGACACGAGCAGTACTTC,CASSFDGQGARHEQYF
TRBV11-3,once,TRBJ2-2,-,TGTGCCAGCAGCCTCGGGCTGACCGGGGAGCTGTTTTTT,CASSLGLTGELFF
TRBV19,-,TRBJ1-2,-,TGTGCCAGTAGTATCGATGAGAACTATGGCTACACCTTC,CASSIDENYGYTF
TRBV24-1,-,TRBJ2-3,TRBD2,TGTGCCACCAGTCTTGCGGGAGGGGTTGTGGATACGCAGTATTTT,CATSLAGGVVDTQYF
TRBV3-1/TRBV3-2,-,TRBJ2-1,TRBD1,TGTGCCAGCATGGGGTGGAACAGGGGGCAAGGTGAGCAGTTCTTC,CASMGWNRGQGEQFF
TRBV7-2,-,TRBJ2-7,-,TGTGCCAGCAGCCCGTCCTTTTCGGGGTACGAGCAGTACTTC,CASSPSFSGYEQYF
TRBV6-2/TRBV6-3,once,TRBJ2-1,-,TGTGCCAGCAGTAGGGACTTACCAAACTCCTACAATGAGCAGTTCTTC,CASSRDLPNSYNEQFF
TRBV18,-,TRBJ1-2,-,TGTGCCAGCTCACCACCTGGGGGCTGGGGCTACACCTTC,CASSPPGGWGYTF
TRBV15,-,TRBJ2-2,-,TGTGCCACCAGCAGGGACACCGGGGAGCTGTTTTTT,CATSRDTGELFF
TRBV28,few,TRBJ1-5,-,TGTGCCAGCAGTTCGAACCAGGACGGGAATCAGCCCCAGCATTTT,CASSSNQDGNQPQHF
TRBV13,-,TRBJ2-3,-,TGTGCCAGCAGCGGGGGGACAGCCACAGATACGCAGTATTTT,CASSGGTATDTQYF
TRBV28,-,TRBJ2-2,-,TGTGCCAGCAGCCGTATCGGGACATCGACCGGGGAGCTGTTTTTT,CASSRIGTSTGELFF
TRBV15,-,TRBJ2-1,-,TGTGCCACCACATCGACTATCCCCATAAACAATGAGCAGTTCTTC,CATTSTIPINNEQFF
TRBV10-2,-,TRBJ1-3,TRBD1,TGCGCCAGCAGGGCGACAGGGGTCGGAAACACCATATATTTT,CASRATGVGNTIYF
TRBV28,-,TRBJ1-3,-,TGTGCCAGCTCCGGAAACACCATATATTTT,CASSGNTIYF
TRBV6-5,-,TRBJ1-5,-,TGTGCCAGCAGTTGGAGCCCTTTGGGTAACAATCAGCCCCAGCATTTT,CASSWSPLGNNQPQHF
TRBV11-2,-,TRBJ2-7,TRBD1,TGTGCCACCAACAGGGGGGACACCTACGAGCAGTACTTC,CATNRGDTYEQYF
TRBV7-9,few,TRBJ2-5,-,TGTGCCAGCAGCCAATCGGGGGAGACCCAGTACTTC,CASSQSGETQYF
TRBV5-1,-,TRBJ2-5,-,TGCGCCAGCAGCCACAACAGTTTAGGGACCCAGTACTTC,CASSHNSLGTQYF
TRBV18,-,TRBJ2-7,TRBD1,TGTGCCAGCTCACAAGACCGGACAGGCTACGAGCAGTACTTC,CASSQDRTGYEQYF
TRBV19,-,TRBJ2-7,-,TGTGCCAGTAGTGACCTCACCTACGAGCAGTACTTC,CASSDLTYEQYF
TRBV7-7,-,TRBJ2-7,TRBD1,TGTGCTAGCAGATTTCCTAATGTCAGACAGGGGGCTTCCGCTACCTACGAGCAGTACTTC,CASRFPNVRQGASATYEQYF
TRBV6-4,-,TRBJ2-1,TRBD2,TGTGCCAGCAGTGACTCTGCGGGAGGGCCCTACAATGAGCAGTTCTTC,CASSDSAGGPYNEQFF
TRBV11-2,-,TRBJ2-1,TRBD1,TGTGCCAGCAGCATACGACAGGGAGATGAGCAGTTCTTC,CASSIRQGDEQFF
TRBV5-1,-,TRBJ2-5,-,TGCGCCAGCAGCTTGGCCGAGGGGAAGGCGACCCAGTACTTC,CASSLAEGKATQYF
TRBV6-6,-,TRBJ2-1,TRBD2,TGTGCCAGCAGTTACTCGTCTAGCGGGAGCGACAATGAGCAGTTCTTC,CASSYSSSGSDNEQFF
TRBV11-3,-,TRBJ1-1,-,TGTGCCAGCAGCTCTCACAGACAGTCTGAAGCTTTCTTT,CASSSHRQSEAFF
TRBV12-3/TRBV12-4,-,TRBJ1-2,-,TGTGCCAGCAGTAACGAGGGCGGCTACACCTTC,CASSNEGGYTF
TRBV4-3,-,TRBJ1-5,-,TGCGCCAGCAGCCAAGAGAGGGGTTATAGCAATCAGCCCCAGCATTTT,CASSQERGYSNQPQHF
TRBV7-2,-,TRBJ2-1,TRBD2,TGTGCCAGCAGCTTAGCGTCGGGACTAGCGGGAGGGAGGAATGAGCAGTTCTTC,CASSLASGLAGGRNEQFF
TRBV27,-,TRBJ2-7,TRBD2,TGTGCCAGCAGTTTGACTAGCGGTTCCTACGAGCAGTACTTC,CASSLTSGSYEQYF
TRBV7-3,-,TRBJ2-3,-,TGTGCCAGCAGCCCCGGGGCCGCTAGCACAGATACGCAGTATTTT,CASSPGAASTDTQYF
TRBV7-2,-,TRBJ2-7,TRBD2,TGTGCCAGCAGCCTGCCGACTAGCGGGAGAAACTACGAGCAGTACTTC,CASSLPTSGRNYEQYF
TRBV28,once,TRBJ1-1,TRBD1,TGTGCCAGCAGACGGGACAGTAACACTGAAGCTTTCTTT,CASRRDSNTEAFF
TRBV18,-,TRBJ2-7,-,TGTGCCAGCTCACCGGGGGCAACCTCCTACGAGCAGTACTTC,CASSPGATSYEQYF
TRBV14,-,TRBJ2-7,-,TGTGCCAGCAGCCAAGAGCGCAGGGCCGAGCAGTACTTC,CASSQERRAEQYF
TRBV7-2,-,TRBJ2-7,-,TGTGCCAGCAGCTTAGCGACAGACTCCTACGAGCAGTACTTC,CASSLATDSYEQYF
TRBV5-1,-,TRBJ2-7,TRBD1,TGCGCCAGCAGCCGGGGCGGACAGGGGAGCTCCTACGAGCAGTACTTC,CASSRGGQGSSYEQYF
TRBV6-5,-,TRBJ1-1,-,TGTGCCAGCTCCCGCCAGTTGAACACTGAAGCTTTCTTT,CASSRQLNTEAFF
TRBV19,-,TRBJ1-1,-,TGTGCCATTGGCATCGGGATGAACACTGAAGCTTTCTTT,CAIGIGMNTEAFF
TRBV19,-,TRBJ1-3,-,TGTGCCAGTAGACAGAGATCTGGAAACACCATATATTTT,CASRQRSGNTIYF
TRBV5-6,few,TRBJ1-4,TRBD1,TGTGCCAGCAGCTCTCTACAGGGGGCAACTAATGAAAAACTGTTTTTT,CASSSLQGATNEKLFF
TRBV6-4,-,TRBJ1-2,TRBD1,TGTGCCAGCAGTCGGGACAGGGCCGGTTGGTATGGCTACACCTTC,CASSRDRAGWYGYTF
TRBV6-5,-,TRBJ2-5,TRBD1,TGTGCCAGCAGTTACTCACGGACAGGGGGCAGAGAGACCCAGTACTTC,CASSYSRTGGRETQYF
TRBV5-1,-,TRBJ2-1,-,TGCGCCAGCAGCTTGGGACAGAGCAATGAGCAGTTCTTC,CASSLGQSNEQFF
TRBV9,-,TRBJ2-7,TRBD2,TGTGCCAGCAGCGTACTAGCGGGTACAAGGGAGCAGTACTTC,CASSVLAGTREQYF
TRBV5-4,-,TRBJ1-2,-,TGTGCCAGCAGAGGGAACAGGGAGGCTAACTATGGCTACACCTTC,CASRGNREANYGYTF
TRBV9,-,TRBJ2-7,TRBD2,TGTGCCAGCAGCGTCGGACTAGCGGCCTACGAGCAGTACTTC,CASSVGLAAYEQYF
TRBV28,-,TRBJ1-6,-,TGTGCCAGCAGTTATTCAGGGGACAATTCACCCCTCCACTTT,CASSYSGDNSPLHF
TRBV23-1,-,TRBJ2-1,-,TGCGCCAGCAGTCAATCGGGGCCCCACAGGGTAGGGAGATCCTACAATGAGCAGTTCTTC,CASSQSGPHRVGRSYNEQFF
TRBV19,once,TRBJ1-1,-,TGTGCCAGTAGTTGGGCAGGGAACACTGAAGCTTTCTTT,CASSWAGNTEAFF
TRBV15,-,TRBJ2-3,-,TGTGCCACCAGCAGACAAAGCGGAGATACGCAGTATTTT,CATSRQSGDTQYF
TRBV7-2,once,TRBJ2-7,-,TGTGCCAGCAGCTCTCTACGGGGCACTTCCTACGAGCAGTACTTC,CASSSLRGTSYEQYF
TRBV5-4,-,TRBJ1-1,-,TGTGCCAGCAGCGTTAAAATACAGGGAACTGAAGCTTTCTTT,CASSVKIQGTEAFF
TRBV7-3,-,TRBJ2-2,TRBD2,TGTGCCAGCAGCTCGGGGCTAGCGGGACCCGGGGAGCTGTTTTTT,CASSSGLAGPGELFF